Detailed here is one TCR beta chain. What it binds is not known. The data were taken from a study of cytomegalovirus exposure and HLA in healthy donors. Findings of the study overall: Within an earlier analysis, most TCR beta V segments proved productive either about 90% or about 30% of the time.

Primers for the PCR totalled 60 Vbeta and 13 Jbeta. Using immunoSEQ multiplex PCR, the repertoire was profiled, and TCRdb retains in-frame clones only, with some absent. The profile shows 150,000 to 200,000 clones, around 86% of them singletons. This CDR3 region has 18 residues. Healthy people donating bone marrow made up the donors. The sequence was obtained from a woman aged 45-65 years in good health and CMV-seropositive. The rearrangement joins TRBV21-1 to TRBJ2-5; TRBD2, as called in the table, went unchecked against the DNA. TRBV21-1 is noted as a pseudogene. The specimen sequenced was PBMCs. In DNA, the CDR3 is TGTGCCAGCAGCATCGGACTAGCGGGAGGGGAGGACCAAGAGACCCAGTACTTC. It specifies CASSIGLAGGEDQETQYF.